What follows are 18 T cell receptor beta chains derived from one specimen sequenced in a study of blood T cells in healthy people across ages. It was with a sample-barcoded 5' primer and a J-beta primer mix that a second PCR of roughly 7 to 12 cycles was run. From the 5' RACE reads, TCRdb called clonotypes with MiXCR, one entry per CDR3 protein. The table shows 1.5 million or so distinct CDR3 sequences, with roughly two fifths occurring only once. The sample comprised blood. These receptors all come from a woman aged 18-29 years in good health.

The V call is TRBV6-2 or TRBV6-3, the J call TRBJ2-7, with D unclear. The CDR3 runs 16 residues. V dropped 5 bases and J dropped 1 base, with 18 bases sitting between them. Germline assignment: CDR1 MNHEY and CDR2 SVGEGT. CDR3 region: CASSQIRLAVSYEQYF. CDR3 nucleotides: TGTGCCAGCAGTCAGATCCGTTTGGCGGTATCCTACGAGCAGTACTTC.

The table lists this clonotype with a few counts. The rearrangement joins TRBV18 to TRBJ2-3, with D unresolved. The CDR3 runs to 16 residues. Germline CDR1 is KGHSH and CDR2 is LQKENI. The V gene lost 0 bases and the J gene lost 1 base, with 11 bases spanning the gap. The CDR3 region is CASSPPAGLGTDTQYF. The CDR3 DNA sequence: TGTGCCAGCTCACCACCGGCCGGTCTAGGCACAGATACGCAGTATTTT.

This clonotype was detected only a few times. The chain carries TRBV29-1 and TRBJ2-3, with 10 nucleotides matching TRBD2. The CDR3 loop spans 13 amino acids. With 7 bases clipped from V and 7 bases from J, the junction kept 8 bases outside the gene matches. Germline V lookup: CDR1 SQVTM, CDR2 ANQGSEA. The CDR3: CSASGRAVNTQYF. Written as DNA, the CDR3 is TGCAGCGCCAGCGGGAGGGCCGTGAATACGCAGTATTTT.

This clonotype was counted only a few times. V is TRBV20-1 and J is TRBJ2-1, with D maybe TRBD1 (6 bases). This CDR3 is 12 amino acids long. Germline V gene lookup returns CDR1 DFQATT and CDR2 SNEGSKA (reference sequence). V was shortened by 0 bases and J by 10 bases, with 10 bases between the two germline ends. CDR3 in DNA: TGCAGTGCTAGAGATCCTGGGACAGAGCAGTTCTTC. Translating it yields CSARDPGTEQFF.

The chain links TRBV10-3 to TRBJ2-5; D not certain. V dropped 6 bases and J dropped 11 bases, with 16 bases sitting between them. This CDR3 contains 12 residues. Germline CDR1 is ENHRY and CDR2 is SYGVKD. The CDR3 nucleotides read TGTGCCATCAGCTCCTCAGGTTATGAGCAGTACTTC. Translated, it gives CAISSSGYEQYF.

The gene calls are TRBV20-1 and TRBJ1-3, with D uncertain. V was cut by 3 bases and J by 0 bases, with 6 bases left in between. The CDR3 is 13 amino acids. CDR1 DFQATT and CDR2 SNEGSKA come from the germline V gene (reference sequence). Here the CDR3 DNA reads TGCAGTGCTAGGAGAGACTCTGGAAACACCATATATTTT. It is translated as CSARRDSGNTIYF.

This clonotype was counted a single time. V is TRBV7-2 and J is TRBJ2-2; D is ambiguous. V lost 6 bases and J 1 base, leaving 9 bases between the germline ends. From germline, CDR1 is SGHTA and CDR2 FQGNSA. The CDR3 is made up of 14 amino acids. CDR3 nucleotide sequence: TGTGCCAGCAGGGACGGGCAGAACACCGGGGAGCTGTTTTTT. This gives the protein CASRDGQNTGELFF.

Note on this clonotype: The germline gene is not matched at one end of the junction; a read error may be the cause. J is TRBJ2-1 and V is TRBV27; D possibly matches TRBD1 or TRBD2 (5 bases each). CDR1 MNHEY and CDR2 SMNVEV come from the germline V gene (reference sequence). The length of the CDR3 is 16 residues. The CDR3 DNA follows: TGTGCCAGCAGTTCGGACCCTAGAGGGACCTACAATAAGCAGTTCTTC. Its protein product is CASSSDPRGTYNKQFF.

The count of this clonotype is one. The V call is TRBV7-2, the J call TRBJ2-1; no clear D gene. The CDR3 totals 16 residues. Germline V gene lookup returns CDR1 SGHTA and CDR2 FQGNSA. V was trimmed by 4 bases and J by 4 bases, leaving 17 bases between them. The chain's CDR3 is CASSYVPMVGYNEQFF. CDR3 in DNA: TGTGCCAGCAGCTACGTCCCCATGGTAGGATACAATGAGCAGTTCTTC. The full variable domain, its missing parts supplied by reference TRBV7-2 and TRBJ2-1, is GAGVSQSPSNKVTEKGKDVELRCDPISGHTALYWYRQSLGQGLEFLIYFQGNSAPDKSGLPSDRFSAERTGGSVSTLTIQRTQQEDSAVYLCASSYVPMVGYNEQFFGPGTRLTVL.

This clonotype came up a few times. The rearrangement uses TRBV6-6 and TRBJ1-2, with 8 nucleotides matching TRBD1. CDR3 size: 14 residues. The germline V gene has CDR1 MNHNY and CDR2 SVGAGI (reference sequence). J was trimmed by 4 bases and V by 5 bases; bases with no gene match: 6. DNA for the CDR3: TGTGCCAGCAGTGGGACAGGTTCCGGCTATGGCTACACCTTC. Encoded protein: CASSGTGSGYGYTF.

The chain is built from TRBV19 and TRBJ2-1, with D possibly matching TRBD2 (6 bases). The CDR3 is 13 residues long. Germline CDR1 and CDR2: LNHDA and SQIVND (reference sequence). V lost 9 bases and J 9 bases, leaving 18 bases between the germline ends. CDR3 nucleotides: TGTGCCAGCAAGACGGCGGGGCGGTTTGAGCAGTTCTTC. Its translation: CASKTAGRFEQFF.

In its sample, this clonotype was seen a few times. V gene TRBV2 combines with J gene TRBJ1-1; possible D gene TRBD1, 6 bases. Germline CDR1 reads SNHLY; CDR2 reads FYNNEI. Trimming removed 6 bases at V and 4 bases at J, with 12 bases between. The CDR3 sequence is 13 residues long. As DNA, the CDR3 is TGTGCCAGCAGGCAGGGGCTGGGCACTGAAGCTTTCTTT. Amino acid sequence: CASRQGLGTEAFF.

This clonotype occurred a few times. This chain joins TRBV29-1 and TRBJ1-2; no firm D call. Trimming took off 1 base at V and 4 bases at J, with 10 bases between the two ends. The CDR3 spans 13 residues. Germline values: CDR1 SQVTM, CDR2 ANQGSEA. The CDR3 DNA sequence: TGCAGCGTTGAAGTGGGCAGCAGCTATGGCTACACCTTC. Protein sequence: CSVEVGSSYGYTF.

This clonotype was counted a single time. The chain carries TRBV5-1 and TRBJ1-2; TRBD1 might be the D (6 bases). The V and J ends lost 4 bases and 5 bases respectively, with 18 bases between them. Looked up from germline, CDR1 is SGHRS and CDR2 is YFSETQ. The CDR3 sequence is 15 residues long. CDR3 coding DNA: TGCGCCAGCAGCGTGGACAGACCGGTGATTTATGGCTACACCTTC. Translation gives CASSVDRPVIYGYTF.

This rearrangement joins TRBV6-6 to TRBJ2-3, with D unresolved. Germline V gives CDR1 MNHNY, CDR2 SVGAGI (reference sequence). This CDR3 spans 14 amino acids. The V end lost 2 bases, the J end lost 2 bases, and 8 bases lay between the germline ends. The CDR3 reads CASSYVGLTDTQYF. The CDR3 DNA follows: TGTGCCAGCAGTTACGTAGGCCTCACAGATACGCAGTATTTT.

The V and J genes are TRBV6-2 or TRBV6-3 and TRBJ2-1; D possibly corresponds to TRBD1 (5 bases). V was shortened by 8 bases and J by 2 bases, with 16 bases between the two germline ends. Per the germline V gene, CDR1 is MNHEY and CDR2 is SVGEGT. The CDR3 runs 15 residues. The CDR3 DNA follows: TGTGCCAGCTCGCCTGGGGCACTGGCCTACAATGAGCAGTTCTTC. Its translation is CASSPGALAYNEQFF.

The rearrangement links TRBV4-1 to TRBJ2-5; no clear D gene. Germline lookup yields CDR1 MGHRA and CDR2 YSYEKL. V lost 3 bases, J lost 11 bases, and 10 bases lay in between. The CDR3 length is 11 residues. CDR3 residues: CASSHLTEQYF. For the CDR3, the DNA is TGCGCCAGCAGCCATTTGACGGAACAGTACTTC.

This clonotype was picked up a small number of times. This sequence joins TRBV10-3 and TRBJ2-7; TRBD2 matches 8 bases. V gave up 7 bases and J gave up 9 bases; unmatched junction bases: 11. The CDR3 is 13 amino acids. CDR1 and CDR2 from the germline V gene are ENHRY and SYGVKD. CDR3 sequence: CAIKSAGGWGQYF. DNA for the CDR3: TGTGCCATCAAAAGTGCGGGGGGTTGGGGGCAGTACTTC.